One sample yielded the 20 T cell receptor beta chains listed below, sequenced in a study of CD8 T cells in Susac syndrome. Random hexamers served to reverse transcribe about 0.45 to 1 ug RNA. MiXCR was run by TCRdb on the immunoSEQ multiplex PCR reads, yielding one entry per CDR3 protein. The sample consists of fewer than 200,000 distinct CDR3 sequences, around 93% of them appearing once. The sequenced sample was CD4+ T cells from PBMCs. The receptors shown here come from a human donor in good health.

The CDR3 reads CSVASRGGNTEAFF. The CDR3 region has the DNA TGCAGCGTAGCCTCCAGGGGGGGGAACACTGAAGCTTTCTTT. This sequence joins TRBV29-1 and TRBJ1-1; the match to TRBD1 covers 7 bases. V shed 6 bases, J shed 1 base, and the junction held 8 bases outside the gene matches. The germline gives CDR1 SQVTM, CDR2 ANQGSEA. The CDR3 has 14 amino acids.

The CDR3 loop is CAISEKGGVTEAFF. CDR3 in DNA: TGTGCCATCAGTGAGAAGGGTGGGGTCACTGAAGCTTTCTTT. V and J are TRBV10-3 and TRBJ1-1, with no clear D. V was trimmed by 2 bases and J by 4 bases, leaving 11 bases between them. CDR1 and CDR2 from the germline V gene are ENHRY and SYGVKD. The CDR3 runs to 14 residues.

The V call is TRBV29-1, the J call TRBJ2-1, with D uncertain. Trimming took off 7 bases at V and 7 bases at J, with 14 bases between the two ends. Germline CDR1 SQVTM, CDR2 ANQGSEA. CDR3 length: 12 amino acids. CDR3 coding DNA: TGCAGCGCCCTGCGACCTCTAAATGAGCAGTTCTTC. This sequence encodes CSALRPLNEQFF.

Only one count was recorded for this clonotype. This chain links TRBV6-2 or TRBV6-3 with TRBJ1-5; 10 positions match TRBD1. Germline V gives CDR1 MNHEY, CDR2 SVGEGT. The CDR3 length is 17 residues. Trimming removed 6 bases from V and 2 bases from J; junction bases left unmatched: 10. The CDR3 spells CASRAGTGDYGNQPQHF. The CDR3 DNA is TGTGCCAGCAGGGCCGGGACAGGGGATTATGGCAATCAGCCCCAGCATTTT.

The V and J genes are TRBV20-1 and TRBJ2-5; TRBD2 agrees at 7 bases. This CDR3 is 13 amino acids long. The germline V gene encodes CDR1 DFQATT and CDR2 SNEGSKA (reference sequence). With 6 bases clipped from V and 5 bases from J, the junction kept 9 bases outside the gene matches. The CDR3 spells CSATGDYGETQYF. The DNA of the CDR3 is TGCAGTGCCACGGGGGACTATGGGGAGACCCAGTACTTC.

This chain links TRBV5-1 with TRBJ1-1; perhaps TRBD1 as D (6 bases). Germline lookup yields CDR1 SGHRS and CDR2 YFSETQ. The CDR3 sequence is 16 residues long. The V end lost 0 bases, the J end lost 1 base, and 13 bases lay between the germline ends. The CDR3, as DNA: TGCGCCAGCAGCTTGGCCGTACAAGGGGGGAACACTGAAGCTTTCTTT. Translated, it gives CASSLAVQGGNTEAFF.

This clonotype was counted once. The chain employs TRBV6-5 and TRBJ2-7, with D hard to call. In germline, CDR1 is MNHEY, CDR2 SVGAGI. CDR3 size: 18 residues. V lost 2 bases and J lost 2, with 22 bases in between. The CDR3 loop reads CASSYTAGPKARPYEQYF. As DNA, the CDR3 is TGTGCCAGCAGTTACACCGCAGGCCCCAAGGCGAGGCCCTACGAGCAGTACTTC.

The rearrangement uses TRBV7-9 and TRBJ1-5, with D perhaps TRBD1 (5 bases). V lost 1 base and J lost 6, with 13 bases in between. Germline CDR1 is SEHNR and CDR2 is FQNEAQ (reference sequence). The CDR3 length is 15 residues. The CDR3 DNA reads TGTGCCAGCAGCTTAGAGGGACTGGTGGGTCAGCCCCAGCATTTT. The encoded protein is CASSLEGLVGQPQHF.

In this sample, this clonotype turned up a few times. CDR3 sequence (DNA): TGTGCCAGCAGTATCGGGACAGGGGGGTATGGCTACACCTTC. Its protein product is CASSIGTGGYGYTF. V is TRBV12-3 or TRBV12-4 and J is TRBJ1-2; TRBD1 matches at 11 bases. J was trimmed by 5 bases and V by 5 bases; bases with no gene match: 4. The CDR3 has 14 residues.

The chain recombines TRBV6-5 with TRBJ1-1; tentatively, D is TRBD1 (5 bases). Trimming stripped 0 bases from V and 2 bases from J, with 13 bases between. From germline, CDR1 is MNHEY and CDR2 SVGAGI. The CDR3 totals 16 residues. The CDR3 is CASSYSGTGVNTEAFF. CDR3 in DNA: TGTGCCAGCAGTTACTCGGGCACGGGGGTTAACACTGAAGCTTTCTTT.

The V and J genes are TRBV7-2 and TRBJ1-5, with TRBD1 as a possible D gene (6 bases). Germline V gene sequence: CDR1 SGHTA, CDR2 FQGNSA. The CDR3 has 16 residues. The V gene lost 5 bases and the J gene lost 5 bases, with 19 bases spanning the gap. The CDR3 region has the DNA TGTGCCAGCAGCCCTAACGGTGCCGCAGGGGATCAGCCCCAGCATTTT. Its translation is CASSPNGAAGDQPQHF.

V gene TRBV4-2 combines with J gene TRBJ2-3; D gene ambiguous. This CDR3 comprises 16 residues. Germline CDR1 reads LGHNA; CDR2 reads YNFKEQ. V shed 0 bases and J shed 2 bases, with 12 bases lying between them. The CDR3 DNA is TGTGCCAGCAGCCAAGAAGGAAGAGAATACACAGATACGCAGTATTTT. This sequence encodes CASSQEGREYTDTQYF.

The chain employs TRBV19 and TRBJ2-5; D is uncertain. Trimming cost V 6 bases and J 5 bases, with 16 bases left between them. The CDR3 totals 14 residues. Germline CDR1 is LNHDA and CDR2 is SQIVND (reference sequence). CDR3 region: CASSRSQSWETQYF. CDR3 sequence (DNA): TGTGCCAGTAGCCGATCACAGTCCTGGGAGACCCAGTACTTC. Together with reference TRBV19 and TRBJ2-5, the CDR3 gives the full variable domain: DGGITQSPKYLFRKEGQNVTLSCEQNLNHDAMYWYRQDPGQGLRLIYYSQIVNDFQKGDIAEGYSVSREKKESFPLTVTSAQKNPTAFYLCASSRSQSWETQYFGPGTRLLVL.

The chain links TRBV2 to TRBJ2-1, with D perhaps TRBD1 or TRBD2 (5 bases each). Germline CDR1 SNHLY, CDR2 FYNNEI. The V end lost 7 bases, the J end lost 7 bases, and 11 bases lay between the germline ends. The CDR3 is 12 residues long. CDR3 region: CASKRGGNEQFF. CDR3 bases: TGTGCCAGCAAAAGGGGCGGGAATGAGCAGTTCTTC.

V and J are TRBV10-2 and TRBJ2-1; TRBD2 matches 10 bases. This CDR3 is 14 amino acids long. V lost 5 bases and J lost 9; bases outside the gene matches: 7. Germline values: CDR1 WSHSY, CDR2 SAAADI. This CDR3 is CASSTSGGAGEQFF. CDR3 DNA sequence: TGCGCCAGCAGTACCAGCGGGGGGGCGGGTGAGCAGTTCTTC.

This rearrangement joins TRBV7-9 to TRBJ2-4; either TRBD1 or TRBD2 may fit D (5 bases each). The CDR3 has 15 residues. In germline, CDR1 is SEHNR, CDR2 FQNEAQ (reference sequence). Trimming removed 2 bases from V and 9 bases from J, with 17 bases in between. The CDR3 DNA sequence: TGTGCCAGCAGCTTATCCGGGGCAGGGCCGAGCATTCAGTACTTC. Amino acids: CASSLSGAGPSIQYF.

The chain recombines TRBV7-2 with TRBJ1-6, with 8 bases matching TRBD1. Germline CDR1 SGHTA, CDR2 FQGNSA. The CDR3 consists of 16 residues. J was trimmed by 6 bases and V by 1 base; bases with no gene match: 5. CDR3 amino acids: CASSLELGQGNSPLHF. In nucleotides, the CDR3 is TGTGCCAGCAGCTTAGAGTTAGGACAGGGTAATTCACCCCTCCACTTT.

The chain uses TRBV6-2 or TRBV6-3 and TRBJ2-1; 8 bases line up with TRBD2. With 2 bases clipped from V and 7 bases from J, the junction kept 10 bases outside the gene matches. This CDR3 region has 16 residues. CDR1 is MNHEY, CDR2 SVGEGT, per germline. DNA of the CDR3: TGTGCCAGCAGTTACGAGGCGGGGGGCTTGTGGAATGAGCAGTTCTTC. Translating it yields CASSYEAGGLWNEQFF.

V and J are TRBV6-6 and TRBJ2-3; 13 bases agree with TRBD2. Trimming took 5 bases from V and 3 from J; bases not matched to a gene: 5. The CDR3 sequence is 16 residues long. Germline CDR1 MNHNY, CDR2 SVGAGI (reference sequence). The CDR3 sequence: CASSQLTSGGTDTQYF. The CDR3 coding sequence is TGTGCCAGCAGTCAACTGACTAGCGGGGGGACAGATACGCAGTATTTT.

The V gene is TRBV12-3 or TRBV12-4, the J gene TRBJ2-4; TRBD2 matches at 7 bases. The trim removed 5 bases at V and 10 bases at J, leaving 8 bases unmatched. The CDR3 extends over 13 amino acids. The CDR3 DNA is TGTGCCAGCAGTCCCCGTAGGGAGGGGATTCAGTACTTC. Amino acids: CASSPRREGIQYF.